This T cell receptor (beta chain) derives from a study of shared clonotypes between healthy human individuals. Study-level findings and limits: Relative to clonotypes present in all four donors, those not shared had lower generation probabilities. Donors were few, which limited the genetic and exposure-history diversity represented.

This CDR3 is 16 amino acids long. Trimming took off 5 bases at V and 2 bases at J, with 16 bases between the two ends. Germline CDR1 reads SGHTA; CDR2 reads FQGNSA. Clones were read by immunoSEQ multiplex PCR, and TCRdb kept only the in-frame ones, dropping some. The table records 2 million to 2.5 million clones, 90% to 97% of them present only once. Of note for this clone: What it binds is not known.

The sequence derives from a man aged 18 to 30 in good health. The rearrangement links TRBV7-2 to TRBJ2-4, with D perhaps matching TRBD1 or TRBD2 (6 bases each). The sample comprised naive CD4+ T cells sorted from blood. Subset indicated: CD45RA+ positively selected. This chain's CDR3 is CASSPSGGGTKNIQYF. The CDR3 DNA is TGTGCCAGCAGCCCTTCCGGAGGGGGGACCAAAAACATTCAGTACTTC.